This entry lists 17 T cell receptor beta chains sequenced from one sample in a study of vaccination effects on CD4 cells after COVID-19. These receptors' antigens are unknown. Under the ViraFEST assay, PBMC were stimulated with viral peptide pools so that antigen-specific CD4+ T cells expanded. Sequencing was performed afterwards. The culture ran for 10 days, and then CD4+ T cells were isolated. The vaccine given was either BNT162b2 or mRNA-1273, in two doses. Sequenced by immunoSEQ multiplex PCR; TCRdb stores in-frame clones only, minus some. The sample records tens of thousands of clones, around 80% being singletons. The specimen was CD4+ T cells from PBMCs cultured with HCoV-NL63 spike peptides, collected after COVID-19 vaccination. The receptors here all came from a human donor who received a COVID-19 vaccine. Some clones in this sample may be carry-over from other donors' samples.

This clone turned up a few times. The sample holds other DNA sequences that translate to the same CDR3. The chain joins TRBV12-3 or TRBV12-4 to TRBJ1-3; D is undetermined. The CDR3 has 11 amino acids. V lost 4 bases, J lost 2 bases, and 0 bases lay in between. CDR3 loop: CASSSGNTIYF. CDR3 bases: TGTGCCAGCAGTTCTGGAAACACCATATATTTT.

The V and J genes are TRBV5-4 and TRBJ2-6; 7 bases are shared with TRBD2. The CDR3 has 18 amino acids. With V trimmed by 3 bases and J by 4 bases, 13 bases remained unmatched. CDR1 and CDR2 (germline): SGHNT, YYREEE (reference sequence). The CDR3: CASSSGRVRDPGANVLTF. The CDR3 DNA is TGTGCCAGCAGCTCGGGGAGGGTCAGGGACCCCGGGGCCAACGTCCTGACTTTC.

The V and J genes are TRBV5-1 and TRBJ1-4; the D is unclear. The CDR3 runs 15 residues. Per germline, CDR1 SGHRS and CDR2 YFSETQ. The germline V and J ends were trimmed by 0 bases and 5 bases, with 11 bases remaining between them. Here the CDR3 DNA reads TGCGCCAGCAGCTTGGGACCCCGAGGGAATGAAAAACTGTTTTTT. Its protein is CASSLGPRGNEKLFF.

The chain uses TRBV30 and TRBJ1-1; D unclear. CDR3 size: 13 residues. With 0 bases removed from V and 5 bases from J, the gap between germline ends came to 10 bases. Germline CDR1 GTSNPN, CDR2 SVGIG (reference sequence). CDR3 DNA: TGTGCCTGGAGTGTCCTGGCGGGAACTGAAGCTTTCTTT. Its translation is CAWSVLAGTEAFF.

This chain links TRBV30 with TRBJ1-1, with D possibly matching TRBD1 (6 bases). Germline CDR1 reads GTSNPN; CDR2 reads SVGIG (reference sequence). The CDR3 extends over 15 amino acids. Trimming left V 1 base short and J 3 bases short, with 15 bases between. The CDR3, as DNA: TGTGCCTGGAGTGACAGAAGGGGGGGCGACACTGAAGCTTTCTTT. Protein sequence: CAWSDRRGGDTEAFF.

J is TRBJ2-1 and V is TRBV5-6, with 12 bases identical to TRBD2. With V trimmed by 4 bases and J by 5 bases, 7 bases remained unmatched. CDR3 length: 16 amino acids. The germline V gene encodes CDR1 SGHDT and CDR2 YYEEEE. The CDR3 loop is CASSRTTSGGNNEQFF. The CDR3 DNA is TGTGCCAGCAGCCGGACGACTAGCGGGGGAAACAATGAGCAGTTCTTC.

This clone has more than one count but fewer than ten. The J gene is TRBJ2-3, the V gene TRBV7-6; TRBD2 agrees at 11 bases. Germline CDR1 reads SGHVS; CDR2 reads FNYEAQ. V lost 0 bases, J lost 4 bases, and 3 bases stayed unmatched. The CDR3 consists of 16 residues. The CDR3 sequence is CASSLAASGGSDTQYF. CDR3 nucleotide sequence: TGTGCCAGCAGCTTAGCGGCTAGCGGGGGGTCAGATACGCAGTATTTT.

The chain has TRBV11-3 and TRBJ2-5, with D possibly being TRBD2 (6 bases). Trimming took 0 bases from V and 2 from J, leaving 16 bases between them. This CDR3 region has 17 residues. Germline-derived CDR1 and CDR2 are SGHNT and YENEEA. CDR3 nucleotides: TGTGCCAGCAGCTTAGATGGACAAGCGGCGGGACAAGAGACCCAGTACTTC. Translating it yields CASSLDGQAAGQETQYF.

The chain recombines TRBV5-1 with TRBJ2-3; D is ambiguous. The CDR3 extends over 16 amino acids. Per germline, CDR1 SGHRS and CDR2 YFSETQ. V was pared by 2 bases and J by 2 bases, with 15 bases between. In DNA, the CDR3 is TGCGCCAGCAGCTTATTATCCGCATTCATCACAGATACGCAGTATTTT. This codes for CASSLLSAFITDTQYF.

This chain connects TRBV6-2 or TRBV6-3 to TRBJ2-1; 10 bases agree with TRBD1. This CDR3 spans 15 amino acids. Germline V gives CDR1 MNHEY, CDR2 SVGEGT. The J segment lost 4 bases and the V segment lost 5 bases, leaving 5 bases of the junction unmatched. CDR3: CASSPGDRGYNEQFF. DNA of the CDR3: TGTGCCAGCAGTCCGGGGGACAGGGGATACAATGAGCAGTTCTTC.

Only one count was recorded for this clone. The chain carries TRBV2 and TRBJ1-3; D is unclear. This CDR3 is 13 amino acids long. Trimming shortened V by 8 bases and J by 0 bases, and 8 bases separated the two germline ends. Per the germline V gene, CDR1 is SNHLY and CDR2 is FYNNEI. The CDR3 DNA follows: TGTGCCAGCTTACTTAGCTCTGGAAACACCATATATTTT. It encodes CASLLSSGNTIYF.

The rearrangement joins TRBV3-1 (or the pseudogene TRBV3-2) to TRBJ1-5; a possible D gene is TRBD1 (5 bases). Germline loops: CDR1 LGHDT, CDR2 YNNKEL (reference sequence). The V gene lost 4 bases and the J gene lost 0 bases, with 7 bases spanning the gap. CDR3 length: 14 amino acids. The CDR3 loop reads CASSRGASNQPQHF. In DNA form, the CDR3 reads TGTGCCAGCAGCCGGGGCGCTAGCAATCAGCCCCAGCATTTT.

The chain employs TRBV5-1 and TRBJ1-5; the D gene is possibly TRBD1 (5 bases). The length of the CDR3 is 14 residues. The V end was cut by 4 bases, the J end by 2 bases, with 10 bases between. Germline-derived CDR1 and CDR2 are SGHRS and YFSETQ. In DNA form, the CDR3 reads TGCGCCAGCAGCGAGGGGAACGGCAATCAGCCCCAGCATTTT. Amino acid sequence: CASSEGNGNQPQHF.

The chain recombines TRBV6-5 with TRBJ1-5; 10 bases are shared with TRBD1. There are 14 residues in the CDR3. Trimming removed 6 bases from V and 4 bases from J; junction bases left unmatched: 3. Germline-derived CDR1 and CDR2 are MNHEY and SVGAGI. The CDR3: CASRVGQGNQPQHF. The DNA for the CDR3 is TGTGCCAGCAGAGTGGGACAGGGGAATCAGCCCCAGCATTTT.

The chain is built from TRBV2 and TRBJ1-4; tentatively, D is TRBD1 (6 bases). The V gene lost 3 bases and the J gene lost 7 bases, with 9 bases spanning the gap. This CDR3 spans 13 amino acids. Germline CDR1 reads SNHLY; CDR2 reads FYNNEI. CDR3 protein: CASSEGRGEKLFF. The CDR3 DNA reads as TGTGCCAGCAGTGAGGGCAGGGGTGAAAAACTGTTTTTT. Supplemented by reference TRBV2 and TRBJ1-4, the full variable domain reads EPEVTQTPSHQVTQMGQEVILRCVPISNHLYFYWYRQILGQKVEFLVSFYNNEISEKSEIFDDQFSVERPDGSNFTLKIRSTKLEDSAMYFCASSEGRGEKLFFGSGTQLSVL.

The chain's CDR3 is CASSSPGRQEKLFF. The DNA for the CDR3 is TGCGCCAGCAGCTCCCCAGGGCGACAAGAAAAACTGTTTTTT. J is TRBJ1-4 and V is TRBV5-1, with D perhaps matching TRBD1 (5 bases). The CDR3 is 14 residues long. V lost 3 bases and J 8 bases, leaving 14 bases between the germline ends. Germline V gene data show CDR1 as SGHRS and CDR2 as YFSETQ.

The chain has TRBV6-5 and TRBJ1-1; D unresolved. V lost 2 bases to trimming and J lost 0 bases, with 7 bases between them. CDR3 size: 14 residues. Germline V gene lookup returns CDR1 MNHEY and CDR2 SVGAGI. The CDR3 loop reads CASSYGGMNTEAFF. As DNA, the CDR3 is TGTGCCAGCAGTTACGGAGGAATGAACACTGAAGCTTTCTTT.